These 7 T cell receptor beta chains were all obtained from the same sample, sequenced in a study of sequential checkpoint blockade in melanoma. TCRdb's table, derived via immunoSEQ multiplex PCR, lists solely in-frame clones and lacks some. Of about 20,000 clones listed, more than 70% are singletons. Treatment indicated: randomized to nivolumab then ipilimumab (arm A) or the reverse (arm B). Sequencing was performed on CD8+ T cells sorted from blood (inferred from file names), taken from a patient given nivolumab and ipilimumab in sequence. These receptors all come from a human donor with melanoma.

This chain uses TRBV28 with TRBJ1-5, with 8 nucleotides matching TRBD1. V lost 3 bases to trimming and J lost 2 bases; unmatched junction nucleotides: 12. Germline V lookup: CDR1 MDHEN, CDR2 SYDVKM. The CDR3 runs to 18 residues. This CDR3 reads CASSFTWAGGLGNQPQHF. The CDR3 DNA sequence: TGTGCCAGCAGTTTTACCTGGGCAGGGGGCCTTGGCAATCAGCCCCAGCATTTT.

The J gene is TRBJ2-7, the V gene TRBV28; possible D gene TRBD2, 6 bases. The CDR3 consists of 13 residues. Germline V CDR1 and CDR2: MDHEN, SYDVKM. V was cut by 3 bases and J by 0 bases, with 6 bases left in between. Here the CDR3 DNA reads TGTGCCAGCAGTTTTAGCGGCTCCTACGAGCAGTACTTC. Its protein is CASSFSGSYEQYF.

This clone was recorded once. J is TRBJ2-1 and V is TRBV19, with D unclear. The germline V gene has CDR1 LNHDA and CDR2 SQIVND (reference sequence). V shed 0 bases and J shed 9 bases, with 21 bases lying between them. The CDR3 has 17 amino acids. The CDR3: CASSIDPPGGRHSEQFF. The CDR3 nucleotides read TGTGCCAGTAGTATAGATCCTCCTGGTGGGCGACATAGTGAGCAGTTCTTC.

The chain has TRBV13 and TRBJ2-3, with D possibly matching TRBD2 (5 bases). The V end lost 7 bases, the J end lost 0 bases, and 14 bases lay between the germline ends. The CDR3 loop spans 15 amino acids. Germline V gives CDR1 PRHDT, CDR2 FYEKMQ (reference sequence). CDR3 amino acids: CASITWTGSTDTQYF. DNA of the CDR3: TGTGCCAGCATCACCTGGACGGGGAGCACAGATACGCAGTATTTT.

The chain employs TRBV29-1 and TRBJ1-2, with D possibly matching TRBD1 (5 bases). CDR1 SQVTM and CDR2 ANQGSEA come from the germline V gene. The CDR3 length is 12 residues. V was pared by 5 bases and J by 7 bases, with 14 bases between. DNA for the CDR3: TGCAGCGTTAGGGGCGGGGGGGGTGGCTACACCTTC. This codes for CSVRGGGGGYTF.

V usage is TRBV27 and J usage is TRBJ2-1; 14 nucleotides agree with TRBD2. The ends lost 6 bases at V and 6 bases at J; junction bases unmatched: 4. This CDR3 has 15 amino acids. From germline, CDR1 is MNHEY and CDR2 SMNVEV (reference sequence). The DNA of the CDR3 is TGTGCCAGCAGCATCGGGACTAGCGGGAGCAATGAGCAGTTCTTC. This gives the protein CASSIGTSGSNEQFF.

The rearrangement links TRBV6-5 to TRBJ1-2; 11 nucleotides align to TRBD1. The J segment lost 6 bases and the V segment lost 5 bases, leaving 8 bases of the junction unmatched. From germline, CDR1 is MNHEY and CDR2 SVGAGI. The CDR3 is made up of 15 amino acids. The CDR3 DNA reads TGTGCCAGCAGTGCGGGGACAGGGGGTGGGGATGGCTACACCTTC. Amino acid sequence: CASSAGTGGGDGYTF.